The 27 T cell receptor beta chains given below trace back to one sample, sequenced in a study of a mutant IDH1 vaccine in newly diagnosed glioma. This table comes from immunoSEQ multiplex PCR, and its TCRdb copy is limited to in-frame clones, with some not included. Here the sample spans 30,000 to 40,000 clones, approximately 80% being singletons. These receptors' targets are unknown. Stated time point: week 35, safety follow-up. Alongside topical imiquimod, each dose of vaccine comprised 300 ug of mutant IDH1 20-mer peptide. Material: PBMCs, obtained from a glioma patient whose treatment included an IDH1 peptide vaccine. Receptors originate from a woman between 18 and 29 years old with glioma.

This chain connects TRBV4-1 to TRBJ2-7; a weak D match, TRBD2 (6 bases). The CDR3 extends over 16 amino acids. Germline V CDR1 and CDR2: MGHRA, YSYEKL. The ends were cut back, 0 bases at V and 7 bases at J, with 19 bases in the middle. CDR3 DNA: TGCGCCAGCAGCCAAGATCCTAGCGCGTCCTCGGGGGAGCAGTACTTC. Translation gives CASSQDPSASSGEQYF.

The chain combines TRBV5-1 with TRBJ1-6; D possibly corresponds to TRBD1 (5 bases). CDR1 and CDR2 from the germline V gene are SGHRS and YFSETQ. The V end was cut by 1 base, the J end by 9 bases, with 17 bases between. This CDR3 is 16 amino acids long. CDR3 nucleotides: TGCGCCAGCAGCTTGTTAAGTCAGGGAGCCACTTCACCCCTCCACTTT. Amino acid sequence: CASSLLSQGATSPLHF.

This sequence joins TRBV18 and TRBJ1-2; perhaps TRBD1 as D (5 bases). This CDR3 has 14 residues. The V gene's germline CDR1 is KGHSH and CDR2 LQKENI. Trimming stripped 4 bases from V and 2 bases from J, with 11 bases between. The CDR3 DNA is TGTGCCAGCTCACAAGGTCGGGGGAACTATGGCTACACCTTC. Translating it yields CASSQGRGNYGYTF.

V and J are TRBV29-1 and TRBJ1-3; D remains unclear. This CDR3 has 12 residues. The V end was cut by 7 bases, the J end by 0 bases, with 7 bases between. Germline assignment: CDR1 SQVTM and CDR2 ANQGSEA. The CDR3 loop is CSGRDSGNTIYF. In nucleotides, the CDR3 is TGCAGCGGACGGGACTCTGGAAACACCATATATTTT.

The V and J genes are TRBV6-5 and TRBJ1-2; D not certain. Trimming pared 6 bases from V and 2 bases from J, leaving 13 bases between. This CDR3 is built from 14 residues. CDR1 is MNHEY, CDR2 SVGAGI, per germline. CDR3 in amino acids: CASRTPGSNYGYTF. The CDR3, as DNA: TGTGCCAGCAGGACGCCGGGCTCCAACTATGGCTACACCTTC.

CDR3 protein: CASIPLGSGETQYF. In nucleotides, the CDR3 is TGTGCCAGCATCCCCTTGGGGTCGGGAGAGACCCAGTACTTC. This sequence joins TRBV5-5 and TRBJ2-5, with D unclear. Trimming shortened V by 6 bases and J by 4 bases, and 16 bases separated the two germline ends. The germline V gene has CDR1 SGHKS and CDR2 YYEKEE (reference sequence). The CDR3 covers 14 residues.

The chain is built from TRBV19 and TRBJ1-2; unclear D gene. The CDR3 length is 17 residues. V shed 5 bases and J shed 2 bases, with 21 bases lying between them. Germline V CDR1 and CDR2: LNHDA, SQIVND (reference sequence). The CDR3 region is CASSLWEVGWRNYGYTF. In DNA form, the CDR3 reads TGTGCCAGTAGTTTGTGGGAAGTTGGATGGAGAAACTATGGCTACACCTTC.

The rearrangement joins TRBV25-1 to TRBJ2-7, with 10 positions matching TRBD1. The CDR3 runs to 14 residues. CDR1 MGHDK and CDR2 SYGVNS come from the germline V gene. The V and J ends lost 3 bases and 3 bases, in that order; junction bases with no gene match: 2. The CDR3 loop is CASSDRDRGYEQYF. Here the CDR3 DNA reads TGTGCCAGCAGTGATCGGGACAGGGGCTACGAGCAGTACTTC.

The chain carries TRBV6-1 and TRBJ2-4; maybe TRBD1 (6 bases). Germline CDR1 reads MNHNS; CDR2 reads SASEGT. Trimming removed 4 bases from V and 9 bases from J, with 13 bases in between. This CDR3 contains 13 residues. CDR3 loop: CASSVQGQGIQYF. The CDR3 nucleotides are TGTGCCAGCAGTGTACAGGGTCAGGGCATTCAGTACTTC.

This clone was detected a few times. The J gene is TRBJ1-4, the V gene TRBV10-3; 7 positions match TRBD1. J lost 4 bases, V lost 0 bases, and 2 bases had no gene match. From germline, CDR1 is ENHRY and CDR2 SYGVKD. The CDR3 sequence is 15 residues long. Written as DNA, the CDR3 is TGTGCCATCAGTGAGTCGACAGGGAATAATGAAAAACTGTTTTTT. Translation: CAISESTGNNEKLFF.

This clone has a handful of counts. This sequence joins TRBV29-1 and TRBJ1-5; D uncertain. The length of the CDR3 is 12 residues. V was pared by 5 bases and J by 3 bases, with 8 bases between. CDR1 and CDR2 from the germline V gene are SQVTM and ANQGSEA. CDR3 region: CSVLGINQPQHF. CDR3 coding DNA: TGCAGCGTTTTGGGTATCAATCAGCCCCAGCATTTT.

Concerning this clone itself: The same CDR3 arises from other DNA sequences in this sample as well. The chain combines TRBV6-5 with TRBJ2-7, with TRBD1 matching 9 bases. The CDR3 covers 14 residues. Germline assignment: CDR1 MNHEY and CDR2 SVGAGI. After removal of 5 bases from V and 4 bases from J, the junction contained 6 bases not matched to a gene. This CDR3 is CASSPGTGKYEQYF. The CDR3 DNA reads as TGTGCCAGCAGTCCGGGGACAGGGAAATACGAGCAGTACTTC.

The chain is built from TRBV5-6 and TRBJ2-7; 7 nucleotides line up with TRBD1. Germline CDR1 SGHDT, CDR2 YYEEEE. Trimming cost V 0 bases and J 5 bases; bases outside gene matches: 8. The CDR3 is 15 residues long. The CDR3, as DNA: TGTGCCAGCAGCTTGGTTTTTGACAGGGCCAACGAGCAGTACTTC. Amino acid sequence: CASSLVFDRANEQYF.

J is TRBJ1-5 and V is TRBV6-5; a possible D gene is TRBD1 (6 bases). This CDR3 is 14 amino acids long. V was pared by 5 bases and J by 7 bases, with 15 bases between. Germline lookup yields CDR1 MNHEY and CDR2 SVGAGI. The CDR3 spells CASSPLTGDQPQHF. The CDR3 nucleotides read TGTGCCAGCAGTCCCCTGACAGGTGACCAGCCCCAGCATTTT.

This clone was observed a few times. The V call is TRBV2, the J call TRBJ1-5; a weak D match, TRBD1 (6 bases). This CDR3 contains 14 residues. Between the trimmed V and J ends, which lost 7 bases and 2 bases, there was a span of 12 bases. Germline CDR1 and CDR2: SNHLY and FYNNEI. The CDR3, as DNA: TGTGCCAGCACAGGGGAGAGTGGCAATCAGCCCCAGCATTTT. This encodes CASTGESGNQPQHF.

This clone was seen only once. The chain combines TRBV10-3 with TRBJ1-4; D is ambiguous. V dropped 3 bases and J dropped 5 bases, with 10 bases sitting between them. CDR3 length equals 14 residues. Per germline, CDR1 ENHRY and CDR2 SYGVKD. The CDR3, as DNA: TGTGCCATCAGTGACGGGCAGGAGAATGAAAAACTGTTTTTT. Translation gives CAISDGQENEKLFF.

The sample holds one count of this clone. The V and J genes are TRBV29-1 and TRBJ2-7, with 10 positions matching TRBD1. CDR1 is SQVTM and CDR2 is ANQGSEA in the germline V gene. V trimming: 0 bases; J trimming: 3 bases; junction bases outside the gene matches: 8. The CDR3 runs to 16 residues. The chain's CDR3 is CSVEDVGGQGVYEQYF. The CDR3 nucleotides are TGCAGCGTTGAAGATGTTGGCGGACAGGGGGTCTACGAGCAGTACTTC.

J is TRBJ1-1 and V is TRBV30; possibly TRBD1 for D (5 bases). V was cut by 4 bases and J by 1 base, with 22 bases left in between. CDR1 and CDR2 (germline): GTSNPN, SVGIG (reference sequence). The CDR3 sequence is 17 residues long. CDR3 in DNA: TGTGCCTGGATTAAGAGGGGCACCTATAAATCGAACACTGAAGCTTTCTTT. Translated, it gives CAWIKRGTYKSNTEAFF.

This clone came up a few times. J is TRBJ1-1 and V is TRBV2; the D is unclear. The CDR3 is 13 amino acids. V lost 5 bases to trimming and J lost 3 bases, with 10 bases between them. Germline assignment: CDR1 SNHLY and CDR2 FYNNEI. CDR3 in amino acids: CASSPGLDTEAFF. In DNA, the CDR3 is TGTGCCAGCAGTCCCGGTCTCGACACTGAAGCTTTCTTT. The whole variable domain, filled in from reference TRBV2 and TRBJ1-1, reads EPEVTQTPSHQVTQMGQEVILRCVPISNHLYFYWYRQILGQKVEFLVSFYNNEISEKSEIFDDQFSVERPDGSNFTLKIRSTKLEDSAMYFCASSPGLDTEAFFGQGTRLTVV.

This clone has just a few counts. The chain couples TRBV7-9 to TRBJ2-1, with D hard to call. Per germline, CDR1 SEHNR and CDR2 FQNEAQ (reference sequence). This CDR3 is 15 amino acids long. The germline V and J ends were trimmed by 5 bases and 4 bases, with 15 bases remaining between them. DNA of the CDR3: TGTGCCAGCAGCCTTGGTAGCCCCGCGTACAATGAGCAGTTCTTC. Residues: CASSLGSPAYNEQFF.

The table lists this clone with a count of one. V and J are TRBV6-5 and TRBJ2-3; D may be TRBD2 (5 bases). Trimming shortened V by 6 bases and J by 4 bases, and 11 bases separated the two germline ends. Per germline, CDR1 MNHEY and CDR2 SVGAGI. The CDR3 totals 13 residues. CDR3 sequence: CASSTRRADTQYF. The CDR3, as DNA: TGTGCCAGCAGCACCCGGCGGGCAGATACGCAGTATTTT.

The chain employs TRBV14 and TRBJ1-2, with 10 bases fitting TRBD1. Looked up from germline, CDR1 is SGHDN and CDR2 is FVKESK. This CDR3 has 15 amino acids. The J segment lost 4 bases and the V segment lost 4 bases, leaving 6 bases of the junction unmatched. This chain's CDR3 is CASSRSGQGSYGYTF. The CDR3 DNA sequence: TGTGCCAGCAGCCGTTCGGGACAGGGGAGCTATGGCTACACCTTC.

The CDR3 bases are TGTGCCACGACTAGCGGGGCGAGGTACGAGCAGTACTTC. Translating gives CATTSGARYEQYF. This chain uses TRBV28 with TRBJ2-7, with TRBD2 matching 11 bases. The J segment lost 4 bases and the V segment lost 10 bases, leaving 6 bases of the junction unmatched. From germline, CDR1 is MDHEN and CDR2 SYDVKM. This CDR3 is built from 13 residues.

The rearrangement uses TRBV27 and TRBJ2-5; no definite D call. Germline-derived CDR1 and CDR2 are MNHEY and SMNVEV (reference sequence). Trimming stripped 2 bases from V and 0 bases from J, with 4 bases between. The CDR3 covers 13 residues. Here the CDR3 DNA reads TGTGCCAGCAGTTTAGGGTACCAAGAGACCCAGTACTTC. Its translation: CASSLGYQETQYF.

The genes are TRBV27 and TRBJ2-1, with 7 bases identical to TRBD2. Germline CDR1 reads MNHEY; CDR2 reads SMNVEV (reference sequence). With 2 bases clipped from V and 5 bases from J, the junction kept 12 bases outside the gene matches. The length of the CDR3 is 17 residues. The CDR3 DNA follows: TGTGCCAGCAGTTTAAACTTGGGGGGAGGGTCTGACAATGAGCAGTTCTTC. Encoded protein: CASSLNLGGGSDNEQFF.

This clone was detected once. The chain is built from TRBV11-1 and TRBJ2-1; D perhaps matches TRBD2 (6 bases). V lost 2 bases, J lost 6 bases, and 11 bases lay in between. CDR3 length equals 14 residues. Germline loops: CDR1 SGHAT, CDR2 FQDESV (reference sequence). This chain's CDR3 is CASSLRGKGNEQFF. The CDR3 region has the DNA TGTGCCAGCAGCTTACGGGGGAAGGGCAATGAGCAGTTCTTC.

This clone was picked up one time. The chain is built from TRBV11-2 and TRBJ1-2; 8 bases are a match to TRBD1. Germline V lookup: CDR1 SGHAT, CDR2 FQNNGV. Losses at the gene ends were 1 base for V and 9 bases for J; bases not matched to a gene: 7. The CDR3 covers 14 residues. The CDR3 bases are TGTGCCAGCAGCTTAGCCCAGGGGGCGGGAAGCTACACCTTC. It is translated as CASSLAQGAGSYTF.